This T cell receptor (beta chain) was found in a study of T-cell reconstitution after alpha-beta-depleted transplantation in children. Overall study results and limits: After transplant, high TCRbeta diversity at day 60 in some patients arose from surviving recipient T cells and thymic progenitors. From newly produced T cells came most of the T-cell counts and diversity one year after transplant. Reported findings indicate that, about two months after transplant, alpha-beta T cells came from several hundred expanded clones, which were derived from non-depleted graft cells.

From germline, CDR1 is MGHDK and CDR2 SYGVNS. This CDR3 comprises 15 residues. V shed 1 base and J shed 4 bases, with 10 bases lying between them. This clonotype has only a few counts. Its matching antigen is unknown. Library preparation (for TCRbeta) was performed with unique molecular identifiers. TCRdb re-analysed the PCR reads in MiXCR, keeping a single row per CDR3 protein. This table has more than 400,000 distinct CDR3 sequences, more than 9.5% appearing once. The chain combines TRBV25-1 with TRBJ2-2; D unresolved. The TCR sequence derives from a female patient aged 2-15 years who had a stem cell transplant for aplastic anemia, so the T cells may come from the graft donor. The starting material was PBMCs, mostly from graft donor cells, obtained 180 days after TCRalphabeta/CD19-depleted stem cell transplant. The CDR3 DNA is TGTGCCAGCAGTGAATCGAGGTCGGGCACCGGGGAGCTGTTTTTT. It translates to CASSESRSGTGELFF.